These T cell receptor beta chains were read from a single sample in a study of CD8 T cells in ankylosing spondylitis. TCRdb re-derived calls from the 5' RACE reads in MiXCR, one entry per CDR3 protein. The sample contains 250,000 to 350,000 distinct CDR3 sequences, roughly 20% of which appear only once. The sequenced material came from blood, either unsorted or a sorted T cell fraction (not recorded which). Source of these receptors: a male donor with ankylosing spondylitis or in good health (not recorded which). The CDR3 runs from the conserved cysteine through the conserved F or W. Fields, in order: D gene, clone size, J gene, V gene, CDR3 DNA, CDR3 protein. D genes are given only for firm matches. Clone size is shown for a subset of rows, as once, few, many or a class of expanded clone.

.,many,TRBJ2-2,TRBV20-1,TGCAGTGCCAACCCACGGGACTTCGCGAACACCGGGGAGCTGTTTTTT,CSANPRDFANTGELFF
.,.,TRBJ1-4,TRBV5-5,TGTGCCAGCAGCTCCTTACGGAGAACTAATGAAAAACTGTTTTTT,CASSSLRRTNEKLFF
TRBD1,.,TRBJ1-1,TRBV30,TGTGCCTGGAAGGACAGGGTGTTGGCTGAAGCTTTCTTT,CAWKDRVLAEAFF
.,few,TRBJ1-3,TRBV5-1,TGCGCCAGCAGCTTGGAAGGGCTCGGAAACACCATATATTTT,CASSLEGLGNTIYF
.,many,TRBJ1-1,TRBV12-3/TRBV12-4,TGTGCCAGCCCCACAGCTGGGGAGAACACTGAAGCTTTCTTT,CASPTAGENTEAFF
TRBD1,.,TRBJ1-1,TRBV5-1,TGCGCCAGCAGCTTGTACCCGGACAGGGCTAACACTGAAGCTTTCTTT,CASSLYPDRANTEAFF
TRBD2,few,TRBJ2-3,TRBV28,TGTGCCAGCAGTCGCCCCCTCGGGGCGGGAGACGGCTTTAGCACAGATACGCAGTATTTT,CASSRPLGAGDGFSTDTQYF
.,.,TRBJ2-3,TRBV5-1,TGCGCCAGCAGGTCCCCGAGCACAGATACGCAGTATTTT,CASRSPSTDTQYF
.,.,TRBJ2-3,TRBV5-1,TGCGCCAGCAGCTGGCCCAGTAGGGATACGCAGTATTTT,CASSWPSRDTQYF
TRBD1,.,TRBJ1-3,TRBV28,TGTGCCAGCAGTTCGGGACAGGGAGGTGGAAACACCATATATTTT,CASSSGQGGGNTIYF
TRBD2,.,TRBJ2-3,TRBV20-1,TGCAGTGCCCAGAGGTTGCTAGCGGAAGATACGCAGTATTTT,CSAQRLLAEDTQYF
TRBD2,.,TRBJ2-5,TRBV20-1,TGCAGTGCTCAAGGGTTAGCGGGAGGGTTAGAGACCCAGTACTTC,CSAQGLAGGLETQYF
.,few,TRBJ1-5,TRBV23-1,TGCGCCAGCAGTCGCGTCCGACGGGCCAATCAGCCCCAGCATTTT,CASSRVRRANQPQHF
TRBD2,.,TRBJ2-1,TRBV20-1,TGCAGTCGTGCGGGGGGGCCGAGCCATGAGCAGTTCTTC,CSRAGGPSHEQFF
TRBD1,.,TRBJ1-1,TRBV6-5,TGTGCCAGCAGTTACCCGACAGGGGGTAAGACTGAAGCTTTCTTT,CASSYPTGGKTEAFF
.,many,TRBJ2-3,TRBV12-3/TRBV12-4,TGTGCCAGCAGTTTTGTGGGGGCATCAGATACGCAGTATTTT,CASSFVGASDTQYF
TRBD2,few,TRBJ2-1,TRBV24-1,TGTGCCACCAGTGATCTTAGCGGGAGTGGGAGCAATGAGCAGTTCTTC,CATSDLSGSGSNEQFF
.,.,TRBJ1-1,TRBV7-9,TGTGCCGGGTTTCAGGGGAACACTGAAGCTTTCTTT,CAGFQGNTEAFF
.,.,TRBJ1-1,TRBV7-9,TGTGCCAGCAGCTTAGAGATGAACACTGAAGCTTTCTTT,CASSLEMNTEAFF
TRBD1,few,TRBJ2-1,TRBV28,TGTGCCAGCAGTGGAATCGACAGGGGCGATGAGCAGTTCTTC,CASSGIDRGDEQFF
TRBD1,.,TRBJ1-5,TRBV20-1,TGCAGTGCGCAAGAAGGGGGCGCGTGGAATCAGCCCCAGCATTTT,CSAQEGGAWNQPQHF
.,few,TRBJ1-1,TRBV3-1,TGTGCCAGCAGCCGGCTGACGAACACTGAAGCTTTCTTT,CASSRLTNTEAFF
.,.,TRBJ1-5,TRBV20-1,TGCAGTGCTCCGGGACTCAATCAGCCCCAGCATTTT,CSAPGLNQPQHF
.,many,TRBJ2-3,TRBV18,TGTGCCAGCTCACCAGCAGGGTCAGATACGCAGTATTTT,CASSPAGSDTQYF
TRBD1,few,TRBJ1-2,TRBV28,TGTGCCAGCCTTACAGGGGGGGGTGGCTACACCTTC,CASLTGGGGYTF
TRBD2,few,TRBJ2-5,TRBV27,TGTGCCAGCAGTGGAACTAGCGGGACGGTCCAAGAGACCCAGTACTTC,CASSGTSGTVQETQYF
.,.,TRBJ1-1,TRBV5-1,TGCGCCAGCAGCTTGGATGGGCAACAGAACACTGAAGCTTTCTTT,CASSLDGQQNTEAFF
.,many,TRBJ2-3,TRBV5-1,TGCGCCAGCAGCTCTCTCGGCCGCACAGATACGCAGTATTTT,CASSSLGRTDTQYF
.,few,TRBJ1-3,TRBV12-3/TRBV12-4,TGTGCCAGCAGTGCTTCTGGAAACACCATATATTTT,CASSASGNTIYF
TRBD2,few,TRBJ2-1,TRBV5-1,TGCGCCAGCAGCCTGGTCGAGGCGGGGGGGCCATACAATGAGCAGTTCTTC,CASSLVEAGGPYNEQFF
.,.,TRBJ2-2,TRBV9,TGTGCCAGCAGCCCACTCGGGAGCACCGGGGAGCTGTTTTTT,CASSPLGSTGELFF
TRBD2,.,TRBJ2-5,TRBV5-8,TGTGCCAGCAGCCCATTCTGGGGGGGAGGCGAGACCCAGTACTTC,CASSPFWGGGETQYF
TRBD1,many,TRBJ2-3,TRBV28,TGTGCCAGCAGTGAACAGGGGAAAACAGATACGCAGTATTTT,CASSEQGKTDTQYF
.,.,TRBJ2-3,TRBV5-1,TGCGCCAGCAGCTTGGCGGGGGCGCAGGATACGCAGTATTTT,CASSLAGAQDTQYF
TRBD1,few,TRBJ1-1,TRBV5-1,TGCGCCAGCAGCCAAAGAGGGACAGGGAACACTGAAGCTTTCTTT,CASSQRGTGNTEAFF
TRBD2,.,TRBJ2-1,TRBV4-2,TGTGCCAGCAGCCAAGAAAGCCTAGCGGGAGCTGTTGAGCAGTTCTTC,CASSQESLAGAVEQFF
TRBD1,few,TRBJ1-2,TRBV12-3/TRBV12-4,TGTGCCAGCAGTTTGGGACAGGTCCCCAACTATGGCTACACCTTC,CASSLGQVPNYGYTF
TRBD1,few,TRBJ1-1,TRBV12-3/TRBV12-4,TGTGCCAGCAGGCCGGGACAGGGCTTGAACACTGAAGCTTTCTTT,CASRPGQGLNTEAFF
.,few,TRBJ2-5,TRBV5-1,TGCGCCAGCAGCTTCTTTCAGTCCCAAGAGACCCAGTACTTC,CASSFFQSQETQYF
.,.,TRBJ1-2,TRBV29-1,TGCAGCGTTGAAGATCTGGGTTTCGGCTATGGCTACACCTTC,CSVEDLGFGYGYTF
.,many,TRBJ2-2,TRBV28,TGTGCCAGCAGGGGTCACGGGACCACCGGGGAGCTGTTTTTT,CASRGHGTTGELFF
.,.,TRBJ2-5,TRBV5-5,TGTGCCAGCAGCTTTCGATCTTCCGACAGAGGGGAGACCCAGTACTTC,CASSFRSSDRGETQYF
.,many,TRBJ1-1,TRBV5-1,TGCGCCAGCAGCTCAACGATAGAGACAGGAGGCACTGAAGCTTTCTTT,CASSSTIETGGTEAFF
.,.,TRBJ2-1,TRBV12-3/TRBV12-4,TGTGCCAGCAATCTAGATTCCCAATACAATGAGCAGTTCTTC,CASNLDSQYNEQFF
.,many,TRBJ2-1,TRBV29-1,TGCAGCGCGGCAGTGGATGAGCAGTTCTTC,CSAAVDEQFF
.,.,TRBJ2-2,TRBV3-1,TGTGCCAGCAGCCAAGATCCCTCCTCGAACACCGGGGAGCTGTTTTTT,CASSQDPSSNTGELFF
.,.,TRBJ1-6,TRBV6-5,TGTGCCAGCAGTTGGGTCCTAGGAACTTCACCCCTCCACTTT,CASSWVLGTSPLHF
.,.,TRBJ1-2,TRBV30,TGTGCCTGGAGTGCAGGGCGGCTTGGCTATGGCTACACCTTC,CAWSAGRLGYGYTF
.,few,TRBJ1-1,TRBV5-1,TGCGCCAGCAGCGAACTGGGATCTTCGAACACTGAAGCTTTCTTT,CASSELGSSNTEAFF
.,few,TRBJ2-3,TRBV29-1,TGCAGCGTTGACGGCCGTAGCACAGATACGCAGTATTTT,CSVDGRSTDTQYF
.,few,TRBJ1-6,TRBV2,TGTGCCAGCAGTTTATTCGGAGCGAGCTCCTATAATTCACCCCTCCACTTT,CASSLFGASSYNSPLHF
.,few,TRBJ2-6,TRBV6-1,TGTGCCAGCAGCCGCCGAGGCTCTGGGGCCAACGTCCTGACTTTC,CASSRRGSGANVLTF
.,.,TRBJ2-5,TRBV24-1,TGTGCCACCAGTGATTCTATTGGAGAGACCCAGTACTTC,CATSDSIGETQYF
TRBD2,.,TRBJ2-2,TRBV20-1,TGCAGTACGACTAGCGGGAGTGGCGCCGGGGAGCTGTTTTTT,CSTTSGSGAGELFF
TRBD2,.,TRBJ2-1,TRBV27,TGTGCCAGCAGGGCGCTAGCGGGAGTCCGGAGCTCCTACAATGAGCAGTTCTTC,CASRALAGVRSSYNEQFF
TRBD2,.,TRBJ2-1,TRBV19,TGTGCCAGTAGTATAAGGACTAGTGGGGAGCAGTTCTTC,CASSIRTSGEQFF
.,once,TRBJ2-3,TRBV7-6,TGTGTCAGCAGCCTCGGGACACTTAGCACAGATACGCAGTATTTT,CVSSLGTLSTDTQYF
TRBD2,.,TRBJ2-1,TRBV4-1,TGCGCCAGCAGCCGCTGGACTAGCGGGACTCAGTACAATGAGCAGTTCTTC,CASSRWTSGTQYNEQFF
.,.,TRBJ1-1,TRBV12-3/TRBV12-4,TGTGCCAGCTTCCGGGACACTATGAACACTGAAGCTTTCTTT,CASFRDTMNTEAFF